The next 19 T cell receptor beta chains were all read from a single sample in a study of cytomegalovirus exposure and HLA in healthy donors. PCR employed 60 Vbeta and 13 Jbeta primers. Sequencing was performed with immunoSEQ multiplex PCR; in TCRdb, only in-frame clones are kept and a portion is missing. The sample consists of roughly 110,000 clones, approximately 80% of them appearing once. The sample comprised PBMCs. The receptors here all came from a man aged 50-59 years in good health and CMV-seronegative.

V is TRBV9 and J is TRBJ1-4; D remains unclear. The germline V and J ends were trimmed by 3 bases and 8 bases, with 14 bases remaining between them. Germline V gene data show CDR1 as SGDLS and CDR2 as YYNGEE. The CDR3 loop spans 14 amino acids. The CDR3 DNA follows: TGTGCCAGCAGCGCTTATCGACAAGGAGAAAAACTGTTTTTT. This gives the protein CASSAYRQGEKLFF.

This clone was counted a single time. J is TRBJ1-1 and V is TRBV5-6; D gene ambiguous. The CDR3 covers 15 residues. The V and J ends lost 4 bases and 1 base respectively, with 14 bases between them. Germline V lookup: CDR1 SGHDT, CDR2 YYEEEE. CDR3 in DNA: TGTGCCAGCAGCAAGAGGGCCGGTTGGAACACTGAAGCTTTCTTT. It encodes CASSKRAGWNTEAFF. The complete variable domain, with remaining parts taken from reference TRBV5-6 and TRBJ1-1, reads DAGVTQSPTHLIKTRGQQVTLRCSPKSGHDTVSWYQQALGQGPQFIFQYYEEEERQRGNFPDRFSGHQFPNYSSELNVNALLLGDSALYLCASSKRAGWNTEAFFGQGTRLTVV.

The chain is built from TRBV7-4 and TRBJ1-3; D is unresolved. V lost 4 bases and J 0 bases, leaving 10 bases between the germline ends. This CDR3 region has 15 residues. From germline, CDR1 is SGHVT and CDR2 SQSDAQ. The CDR3, as DNA: TGTGCCAGCAGCTGTGACTCACACTCTGGAAACACCATATATTTT. Its protein product is CASSCDSHSGNTIYF.

Regarding this clone: Since a much larger clone is just one base distant, this may be a read error. The chain recombines TRBV4-2 with TRBJ2-7; tentative D call: TRBD1 (5 bases). The CDR3 consists of 16 residues. From germline, CDR1 is LGHNA and CDR2 YNFKEQ. CDR3 loop: CASSQDFLGVNYERYF. The CDR3 coding sequence is TGTGCCAGCAGCCAAGATTTTTTAGGGGTGAACTACGAGCGGTACTTC.

This clone has a handful of counts. The V call is TRBV2, the J call TRBJ2-3, with D perhaps TRBD1 (5 bases). Germline CDR1 SNHLY, CDR2 FYNNEI. Trimming stripped 6 bases from V and 4 bases from J, with 8 bases between. The CDR3 extends over 12 amino acids. CDR3 in DNA: TGTGCCAGCAGGACAGCTTCAGATACGCAGTATTTT. Amino acid sequence: CASRTASDTQYF.

This chain connects TRBV2 to TRBJ1-5; 9 nucleotides line up with TRBD1. This CDR3 is built from 17 residues. Germline CDR1 SNHLY, CDR2 FYNNEI. V gave up 4 bases and J gave up 0 bases; unmatched junction bases: 7. The CDR3 DNA reads TGTGCCAGCAGTGCCGGGACAGGGCAATATAGCAATCAGCCCCAGCATTTT. Its protein is CASSAGTGQYSNQPQHF.

The gene calls are TRBV10-3 and TRBJ1-4; TRBD1 is a possible D gene (5 bases). CDR1 and CDR2 from the germline V gene are ENHRY and SYGVKD. This CDR3 spans 15 amino acids. The V end lost 2 bases, the J end lost 7 bases, and 14 bases lay between the germline ends. This CDR3 is CAISERPGGSEKLFF. The CDR3 DNA reads TGTGCCATCAGTGAGAGGCCGGGGGGTAGTGAAAAACTGTTTTTT.

This clone appeared once. The chain's CDR3 is CASSTDRGGGQPQHF. The CDR3 DNA reads TGTGCCAGTAGTACCGACAGGGGAGGCGGGCAGCCCCAGCATTTT. The rearrangement joins TRBV19 to TRBJ1-5; 8 nucleotides align to TRBD1. The ends lost 4 bases at V and 7 bases at J; junction bases unmatched: 9. The CDR3 sequence is 15 residues long. CDR1 and CDR2 from the germline V gene are LNHDA and SQIVND (reference sequence). The full variable domain, rest sourced from reference TRBV19 and TRBJ1-5, is DGGITQSPKYLFRKEGQNVTLSCEQNLNHDAMYWYRQDPGQGLRLIYYSQIVNDFQKGDIAEGYSVSREKKESFPLTVTSAQKNPTAFYLCASSTDRGGGQPQHFGDGTRLSIL.

This chain uses TRBV2 with TRBJ2-5, with no clear D. The CDR3 runs to 14 residues. In germline, CDR1 is SNHLY, CDR2 FYNNEI. The ends were cut back, 6 bases at V and 2 bases at J, with 13 bases in the middle. The CDR3 sequence is CASSRLLLQETQYF. DNA for the CDR3: TGTGCCAGCAGCAGATTGCTTCTTCAAGAGACCCAGTACTTC.

J is TRBJ2-1 and V is TRBV11-2; no definite D call. V was shortened by 4 bases and J by 10 bases, with 8 bases between the two germline ends. In germline, CDR1 is SGHAT, CDR2 FQNNGV. The CDR3 totals 11 residues. This chain's CDR3 is CASSSEEEQFF. CDR3 DNA: TGTGCCAGCAGCTCCGAGGAGGAGCAGTTCTTC.

This clone was picked up one time. This chain connects TRBV7-2 to TRBJ2-7, with D tentatively TRBD1 (6 bases). The length of the CDR3 is 12 residues. V was pared by 5 bases and J by 5 bases, with 10 bases between. CDR1 and CDR2 from the germline V gene are SGHTA and FQGNSA. The CDR3 coding sequence is TGTGCCAGCAGCCGCCGACAGGACGAGCAGTACTTC. It codes for CASSRRQDEQYF.

This clone turned up a few times. The chain joins TRBV6-4 to TRBJ1-2; TRBD1 matches at 7 bases. J gave up 4 bases and V 4 bases, and 9 bases lay outside the gene matches. In germline, CDR1 is MRHNA, CDR2 SNTAGT. The CDR3 is 15 amino acids. The CDR3 DNA sequence: TGTGCCAGCAGTGCCGACTGGGACAGACCCTATGGCTACACCTTC. This sequence encodes CASSADWDRPYGYTF.

The chain uses TRBV7-8 and TRBJ2-1; the match to TRBD1 covers 7 bases. This CDR3 region has 13 residues. V gave up 3 bases and J gave up 9 bases; unmatched junction bases: 5. The germline V gene encodes CDR1 SGHVS and CDR2 FQNEAQ. The CDR3 bases are TGTGCCAGCAGCTTCGACAGGGTAGGTGAGCAGTTCTTC. It codes for CASSFDRVGEQFF.

This sequence joins TRBV9 and TRBJ2-2; 7 bases align to TRBD1. Germline assignment: CDR1 SGDLS and CDR2 YYNGEE. Trimming cost V 2 bases and J 2 bases; bases outside gene matches: 3. This CDR3 is 15 amino acids long. Here the CDR3 reads CASSVTGPNTGELFF. The CDR3 DNA follows: TGTGCCAGCAGCGTGACAGGGCCTAACACCGGGGAGCTGTTTTTT. The full variable domain, its missing parts supplied by reference TRBV9 and TRBJ2-2, is DSGVTQTPKHLITATGQRVTLRCSPRSGDLSVYWYQQSLDQGLQFLIQYYNGEERAKGNILERFSAQQFPDLHSELNLSSLELGDSALYFCASSVTGPNTGELFFGEGSRLTVL.

The chain is built from TRBV25-1 and TRBJ1-3; D is possibly TRBD1 (5 bases). Germline V gene data show CDR1 as MGHDK and CDR2 as SYGVNS. The CDR3 runs 14 residues. The germline V and J ends were trimmed by 5 bases and 5 bases, with 13 bases remaining between them. The CDR3: CASSPQGLRNTIYF. CDR3 coding DNA: TGTGCCAGCAGTCCTCAGGGATTACGAAACACCATATATTTT.

The chain joins TRBV6-5 to TRBJ2-7; D is perhaps TRBD1 (6 bases). Germline V CDR1 and CDR2: MNHEY, SVGAGI. The CDR3 loop spans 14 amino acids. V lost 2 bases and J 1 base, leaving 9 bases between the germline ends. This CDR3 reads CASSYNGQSYEQYF. CDR3 coding DNA: TGTGCCAGCAGTTACAATGGACAGTCCTACGAGCAGTACTTC.

The J gene is TRBJ1-1, the V gene TRBV7-2; D might be TRBD1 (5 bases). Germline values: CDR1 SGHTA, CDR2 FQGNSA. The CDR3 runs 14 residues. V lost 5 bases to trimming and J lost 2 bases, with 12 bases between them. CDR3 amino acids: CASSRYDSNTEAFF. In DNA, the CDR3 is TGTGCCAGCAGCCGATACGACAGTAACACTGAAGCTTTCTTT.

The chain is built from TRBV18 and TRBJ1-1, with 9 nucleotides matching TRBD1. V was pared by 1 base and J by 3 bases, with 3 bases of the junction left unmatched. The CDR3 has 15 amino acids. CDR1 is KGHSH and CDR2 is LQKENI in the germline V gene. This CDR3 is CASSPLTGGDTEAFF. The CDR3 coding sequence is TGTGCCAGCTCACCACTGACAGGGGGGGACACTGAAGCTTTCTTT.

The genes are TRBV7-8 and TRBJ2-5, with D possibly TRBD1 on 5 matching bases. V lost 1 base and J lost 4, with 10 bases in between. The CDR3 has 14 amino acids. CDR1 and CDR2 (germline): SGHVS, FQNEAQ. The CDR3, as DNA: TGTGCCAGCAGCTTAGGCAGGGCTCCAGAGACCCAGTACTTC. It encodes CASSLGRAPETQYF.